The 5 T cell receptor beta chains below all came from one sample that was sequenced in a study of low-dose radiotherapy and immunotherapy resistance in tumors. Time point described: after trial treatment. The treatment is: LDRT plus nivolumab, ipilimumab, low-dose cyclophosphamide and aspirin (RACIN trial). TRAV and TRBV primers primed cDNA for both TCRalpha and TCRbeta. With a V-primer adapter and a constant-region primer, TCRs were amplified for about 20 PCR cycles. TCRdb recomputed calls from the reads with MiXCR, one row per CDR3 protein. There are 50,000 or so distinct CDR3 sequences in the sample; roughly 23% occur only once, and about 7% lies in the top ten. Sequenced material: PBMCs, taken after low-dose radiotherapy plus immunotherapy. The receptors were gathered from a male donor with prostate cancer.

This chain joins TRBV4-1 and TRBJ1-2; TRBD1 might be the D (5 bases). Germline assignment: CDR1 MGHRA and CDR2 YSYEKL. The CDR3 spans 16 residues. The V gene lost 3 bases and the J gene lost 0 bases, with 14 bases spanning the gap. For the CDR3, the DNA is TGCGCCAGCAGCCAGGGAAGCAGGGTAGCTAACTATGGCTACACCTTC. Amino acids: CASSQGSRVANYGYTF.

This chain connects TRBV5-6 to TRBJ2-7; 10 positions match TRBD2. Per the germline V gene, CDR1 is SGHDT and CDR2 is YYEEEE. The junction had 10 bases not matched to a gene; V was cut back by 7 bases and J by 3 bases. The CDR3 sequence is 15 residues long. CDR3 bases: TGTGCCAGCTCCCTCGGACTAGCGGTGGTCTACGAGCAGTACTTC. Amino acids: CASSLGLAVVYEQYF.

The sample holds many counts of this clonotype. The rearrangement links TRBV12-3 or TRBV12-4 to TRBJ2-5; D remains ambiguous. V gave up 6 bases and J gave up 1 base, with 9 bases separating them. This CDR3 comprises 13 residues. The CDR3 loop is CASRSRFQETQYF. As DNA, the CDR3 is TGTGCCAGCAGGAGCCGGTTCCAAGAGACCCAGTACTTC.

A note on this clonotype: A far larger clone is off by one base, so a read error is likely. V and J are TRBV7-9 and TRBJ2-1; TRBD2 matches 7 bases. The germline V gene encodes CDR1 SEHNR and CDR2 FQNEAQ (reference sequence). The V segment lost 2 bases and the J segment 10 bases; nucleotides outside the gene matches: 8. The CDR3 loop spans 14 amino acids. The CDR3 reads CASSLMAGVNEQFF. The CDR3 DNA follows: TGTGCCAGCAGCTTAATGGCGGGAGTCAACGAGCAGTTCTTC.

As concerns this clonotype: It differs at one base from a far larger clone, so likely a read error. The rearrangement uses TRBV5-8 and TRBJ2-7, with unresolved D. Germline CDR1 and CDR2: SGHTS and YDEGEE. Trimming shortened V by 2 bases and J by 2 bases, and 5 bases separated the two germline ends. The CDR3 length is 12 residues. The chain's CDR3 is CASSFVTYEQYF. DNA for the CDR3: TGTGCCAGCAGCTTCGTGACCTACGAGCAGTACTTC.